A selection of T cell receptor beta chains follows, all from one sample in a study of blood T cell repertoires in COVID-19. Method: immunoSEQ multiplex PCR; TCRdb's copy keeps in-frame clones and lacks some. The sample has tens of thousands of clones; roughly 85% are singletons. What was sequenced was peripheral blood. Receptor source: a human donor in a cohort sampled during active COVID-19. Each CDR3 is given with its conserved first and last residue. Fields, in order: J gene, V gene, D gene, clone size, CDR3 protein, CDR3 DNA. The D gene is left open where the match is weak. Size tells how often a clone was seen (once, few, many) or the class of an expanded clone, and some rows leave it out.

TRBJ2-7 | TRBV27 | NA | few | CASSSLGGGSYEQYF | TGTGCCAGCAGCTCCCTGGGAGGTGGCTCCTACGAGCAGTACTTC
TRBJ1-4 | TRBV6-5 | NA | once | CASSPQAKGEKLFF | TGTGCCAGCAGTCCACAGGCTAAGGGTGAAAAACTGTTTTTT
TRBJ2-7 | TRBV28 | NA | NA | CASRGVFGQGYEQYF | TGTGCCAGCAGGGGGGTCTTCGGTCAGGGGTACGAGCAGTACTTC
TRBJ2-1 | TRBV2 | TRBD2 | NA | CASSGLAGSDEQFF | TGTGCCAGCAGTGGCTTAGCGGGAAGCGATGAGCAGTTCTTC
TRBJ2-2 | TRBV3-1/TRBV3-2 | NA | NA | CASSDWNTGELFF | TGTGCCAGCAGCGACTGGAACACCGGGGAGCTGTTTTTT
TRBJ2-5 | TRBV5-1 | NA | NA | CASSTSGSQETQYF | TGCGCCAGCAGCACATCAGGGTCTCAAGAGACCCAGTACTTC
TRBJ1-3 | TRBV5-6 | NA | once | CASSLGTGVSGNTIYF | TGTGCCAGCAGCTTGGGCACAGGCGTCTCTGGAAACACCATATATTTT
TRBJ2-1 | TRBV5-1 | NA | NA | CASTIAISSYNEQFF | TGCGCCAGCACCATAGCTATAAGCTCCTACAATGAGCAGTTCTTC
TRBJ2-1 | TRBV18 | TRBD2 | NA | CASSPMTTGTSGRNEQFF | TGTGCCAGCTCACCCATGACCACCGGGACTAGCGGGAGGAATGAGCAGTTCTTC
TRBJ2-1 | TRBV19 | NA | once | CASPRPVEQFF | TGTGCCAGTCCCCGCCCGGTTGAGCAGTTCTTC
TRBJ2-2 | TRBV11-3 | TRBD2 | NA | CASSPWAGGNTGELFF | TGTGCCAGCAGCCCTTGGGCGGGAGGGAACACCGGGGAGCTGTTTTTT
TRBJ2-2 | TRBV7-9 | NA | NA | CASSLAVANTGELFF | TGTGCCAGCAGCTTAGCTGTAGCGAACACCGGGGAGCTGTTTTTT
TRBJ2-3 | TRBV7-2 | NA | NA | CASSSTRPVAQYF | TGTGCCAGCAGCTCGACTCGCCCGGTCGCGCAGTATTTT
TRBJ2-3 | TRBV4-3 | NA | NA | CASSQDTTGYSDTQYF | TGCGCCAGCAGCCAAGACACGACAGGTTACTCAGATACGCAGTATTTT
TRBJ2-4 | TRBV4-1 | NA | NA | CASSQRVVENIQYF | TGCGCCAGCAGCCAAAGAGTGGTGGAAAACATTCAGTACTTC
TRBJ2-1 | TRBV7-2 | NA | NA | CASSSPVGTSGEQFF | TGTGCCAGCAGCTCGCCGGTGGGGACCAGCGGGGAGCAGTTCTTC
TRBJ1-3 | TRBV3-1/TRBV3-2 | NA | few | CASSQGVQQGPSFSGNTIYF | TGTGCCAGCAGCCAAGGGGTACAGCAGGGGCCATCTTTCTCTGGAAACACCATATATTTT
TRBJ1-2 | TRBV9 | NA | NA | CASSVGSGEYGYTF | TGTGCCAGCAGCGTAGGATCAGGGGAGTATGGCTACACCTTC
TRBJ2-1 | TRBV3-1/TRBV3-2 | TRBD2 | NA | CASSHQSGRAYNEQFF | TGTGCCAGCAGCCACCAGAGCGGGAGGGCCTACAATGAGCAGTTCTTC
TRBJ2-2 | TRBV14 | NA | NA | CASSQVAPINTGELFF | TGTGCCAGCAGCCAAGTCGCGCCCATTAACACCGGGGAGCTGTTTTTT
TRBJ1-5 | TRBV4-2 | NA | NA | CASSVSEGYQPQHF | TGTGCCAGCAGTGTGAGCGAAGGATACCAGCCCCAGCATTTT
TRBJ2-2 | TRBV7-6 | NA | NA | CASSFMNTGELFF | TGTGCCAGCAGCTTTATGAACACCGGGGAGCTGTTTTTT
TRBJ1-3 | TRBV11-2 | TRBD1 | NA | CASSPHGQGAGNTIYF | TGTGCCAGCAGCCCACACGGGCAGGGGGCTGGAAACACCATATATTTT
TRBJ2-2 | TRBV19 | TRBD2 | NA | CASSPLTSGRANTGELFF | TGTGCCAGTAGTCCTTTGACTAGCGGGAGGGCGAACACCGGGGAGCTGTTTTTT
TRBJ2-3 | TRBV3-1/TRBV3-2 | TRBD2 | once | CASSQLAGNLEDTQYF | TGTGCCAGCAGCCAGTTAGCGGGAAACCTTGAAGATACGCAGTATTTT
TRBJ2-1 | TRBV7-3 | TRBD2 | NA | CASSLGLAGYNEQFF | TGTGCCAGCAGCTTAGGGCTAGCGGGCTACAATGAGCAGTTCTTC
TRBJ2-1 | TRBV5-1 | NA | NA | CASSFGSGVGYNEQFF | TGCGCCAGCAGCTTCGGGAGTGGAGTCGGCTACAATGAGCAGTTCTTC
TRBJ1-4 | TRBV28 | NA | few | CASSPSHRVPMTWEKLFF | TGTGCCAGCAGCCCATCGCACAGGGTCCCCATGACGTGGGAAAAACTGTTTTTT
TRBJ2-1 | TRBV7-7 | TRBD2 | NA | CASSAGLAGYNEQFF | TGTGCTAGCAGCGCTGGACTAGCGGGATACAATGAGCAGTTCTTC
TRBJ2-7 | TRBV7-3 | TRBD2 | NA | CASSTLAGASYEQYF | TGTGCCAGCAGCACACTAGCGGGAGCCTCCTACGAGCAGTACTTC
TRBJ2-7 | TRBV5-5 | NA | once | CASSPRATYEQYF | TGTGCCAGCAGCCCGCGGGCCACCTACGAGCAGTACTTC
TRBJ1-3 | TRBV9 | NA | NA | CASSAGWISGNTIYF | TGTGCCAGCAGCGCGGGTTGGATATCTGGAAACACCATATATTTT
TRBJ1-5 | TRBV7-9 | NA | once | CASSFGGVGNQPQHF | TGTGCCAGCAGCTTCGGAGGGGTCGGCAATCAGCCCCAGCATTTT
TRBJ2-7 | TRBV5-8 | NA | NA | CASSFWAGLKYF | TGTGCCAGCAGCTTTTGGGCGGGGCTTAAGTACTTC
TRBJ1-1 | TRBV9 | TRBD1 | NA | CASSPSTGGTEAFF | TGTGCCAGCAGCCCCAGTACAGGGGGCACTGAAGCTTTCTTT
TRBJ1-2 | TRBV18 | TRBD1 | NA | CASSPRTGGPYGYTF | TGTGCCAGCTCACCCCGGACAGGGGGACCCTATGGCTACACCTTC
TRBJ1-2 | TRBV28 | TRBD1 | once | CASTTGTGGTYGYTF | TGTGCCAGCACCACCGGGACAGGGGGCACCTATGGCTACACCTTC
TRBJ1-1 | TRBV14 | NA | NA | CASSLERNTEAFF | TGTGCCAGCAGCCTTGAGAGGAACACTGAAGCTTTCTTT
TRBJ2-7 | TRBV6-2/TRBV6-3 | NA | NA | CASSYSRGLGEQYF | TGTGCCAGCAGTTACTCCAGAGGGCTAGGCGAGCAGTACTTC
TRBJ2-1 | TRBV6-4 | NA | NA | CASSPDSGYNEQFF | TGTGCCAGCAGCCCTGATAGCGGCTACAATGAGCAGTTCTTC
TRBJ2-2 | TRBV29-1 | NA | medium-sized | CSAFVGQATTGELFF | TGCAGCGCCTTTGTGGGGCAGGCAACCACCGGGGAGCTGTTTTTT
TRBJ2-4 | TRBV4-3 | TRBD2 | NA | CASSQGLAGPYKNIQYF | TGCGCCAGCAGCCAAGGACTAGCGGGGCCTTACAAAAACATTCAGTACTTC